Following are 5 T cell receptor beta chains from one sample sequenced in a study of sequential checkpoint blockade in melanoma. As for treatment: randomized to nivolumab then ipilimumab (arm A) or the reverse (arm B). Assay used: immunoSEQ multiplex PCR; TCRdb lists only in-frame clones, some missing. This sample has 15,000 to 20,000 clones, with roughly 73% found just once. The specimen comprised CD8+ T cells sorted from blood (inferred from file names), sampled from a patient given nivolumab and ipilimumab in sequence. The receptors derive from a human donor with melanoma.

This clone was found a few times. The chain links TRBV4-2 to TRBJ1-2, with 9 bases lining up with TRBD1. Germline lookup yields CDR1 LGHNA and CDR2 YNFKEQ. The CDR3 contains 15 residues. The V and J ends lost 2 bases and 5 bases, in that order; junction bases with no gene match: 6. The CDR3 region is CASSQLRDRAYGYTF. The CDR3 nucleotides are TGTGCCAGCAGCCAACTCCGGGACAGGGCATATGGCTACACCTTC.

The chain couples TRBV4-1 to TRBJ1-1, with unresolved D. V was cut by 4 bases and J by 1 base, with 7 bases left in between. The CDR3 runs to 13 residues. Germline loops: CDR1 MGHRA, CDR2 YSYEKL. The CDR3 region is CASSPGSNTEAFF. CDR3 DNA: TGCGCCAGCAGCCCGGGATCGAACACTGAAGCTTTCTTT.

The V call is TRBV19, the J call TRBJ2-7, with a weak D call TRBD2 (6 bases). The CDR3 contains 13 residues. The V end was cut by 3 bases, the J end by 2 bases, with 8 bases between. Per germline, CDR1 LNHDA and CDR2 SQIVND (reference sequence). The chain's CDR3 is CASSIGGAYEQYF. For the CDR3, the DNA is TGTGCCAGTAGTATCGGAGGGGCCTACGAGCAGTACTTC.

This clone was seen a handful of times. The chain recombines TRBV7-9 with TRBJ2-7; D is unresolved. The CDR3 runs to 13 residues. V lost 4 bases to trimming and J lost 5 bases, with 12 bases between them. Germline lookup yields CDR1 SEHNR and CDR2 FQNEAQ (reference sequence). In DNA form, the CDR3 reads TGTGCCAGCAGCTCCCGCGGCGTGGACGAGCAGTACTTC. Translating gives CASSSRGVDEQYF.

This rearrangement joins TRBV5-4 to TRBJ2-3; 8 bases are shared with TRBD1. Germline lookup yields CDR1 SGHNT and CDR2 YYREEE (reference sequence). The CDR3 is 15 amino acids. V was pared by 3 bases and J by 2 bases, with 5 bases of the junction left unmatched. CDR3 in amino acids: CASSSQGALTDTQYF. In DNA, the CDR3 is TGTGCCAGCAGCTCCCAGGGGGCCCTCACAGATACGCAGTATTTT.